One T cell receptor (beta chain) is described in this entry. The CDR3 spans 14 residues. Per the germline V gene, CDR1 is MNHEY and CDR2 is SMNVEV (reference sequence). Trimming shortened V by 3 bases and J by 1 base, and 9 bases separated the two germline ends. The sample originates from a study of T cell responses to AZD1222 COVID-19 vaccine. Only in-frame clones appear in the TCRdb table, and some are missing; sequencing was by immunoSEQ multiplex PCR. This sample has about 140,000 clones, with around four fifths found just once. This chain joins TRBV27 and TRBJ1-2; D is perhaps TRBD1 (5 bases). The sequence came from an adult in good health. The specimen comprised peripheral blood, sampled on day 0 of AZD1222 vaccination. In DNA, the CDR3 is TGTGCCAGCAGTTTGGGGCGTAATAACTATGGCTACACCTTC. It codes for CASSLGRNNYGYTF.